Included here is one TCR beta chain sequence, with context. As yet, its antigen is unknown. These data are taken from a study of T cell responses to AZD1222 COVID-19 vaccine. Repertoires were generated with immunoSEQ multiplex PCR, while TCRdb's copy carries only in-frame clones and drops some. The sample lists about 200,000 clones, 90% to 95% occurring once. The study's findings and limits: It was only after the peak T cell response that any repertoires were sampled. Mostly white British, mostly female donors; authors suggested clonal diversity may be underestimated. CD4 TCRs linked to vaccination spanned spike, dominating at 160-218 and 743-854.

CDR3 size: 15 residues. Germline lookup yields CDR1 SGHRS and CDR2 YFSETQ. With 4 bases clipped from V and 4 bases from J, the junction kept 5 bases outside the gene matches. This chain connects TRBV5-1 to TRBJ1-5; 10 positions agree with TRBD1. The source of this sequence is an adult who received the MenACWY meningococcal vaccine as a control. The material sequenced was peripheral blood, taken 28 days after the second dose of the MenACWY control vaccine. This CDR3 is CASSMGTGANQPQHF. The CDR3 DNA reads TGCGCCAGCAGCATGGGGACAGGGGCTAATCAGCCCCAGCATTTT.